This paragraph reports one TCR beta chain. Trimming pared 5 bases from V and 8 bases from J, leaving 9 bases between. This CDR3 has 11 amino acids. The record originates from a study of T cell responses to AZD1222 COVID-19 vaccine. Using immunoSEQ multiplex PCR, the repertoire was profiled, and TCRdb retains in-frame clones only, with some absent. Here the sample spans roughly 150,000 clones, more than 85% being singletons. The rearrangement uses TRBV12-3 or TRBV12-4 and TRBJ1-2, with D possibly being TRBD1 (6 bases). The sequence was obtained from an adult in good health. The source material was peripheral blood, sampled on day 0 of AZD1222 vaccination. The CDR3 nucleotides are TGTGCCAGCAGTCAGGGGTGGGGCTACACCTTC. Its translation: CASSQGWGYTF.